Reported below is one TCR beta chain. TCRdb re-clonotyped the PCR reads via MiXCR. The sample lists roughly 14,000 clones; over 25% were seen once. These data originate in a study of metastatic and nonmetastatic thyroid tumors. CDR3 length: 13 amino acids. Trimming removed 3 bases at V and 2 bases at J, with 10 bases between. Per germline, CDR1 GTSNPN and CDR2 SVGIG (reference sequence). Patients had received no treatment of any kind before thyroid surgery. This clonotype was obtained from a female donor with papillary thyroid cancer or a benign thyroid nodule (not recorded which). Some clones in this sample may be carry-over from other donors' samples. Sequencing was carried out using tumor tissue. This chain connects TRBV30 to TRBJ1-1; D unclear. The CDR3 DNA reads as TGTGCCTGGAGACCGGGAGGAAACACTGAAGCTTTCTTT. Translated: CAWRPGGNTEAFF.